The sequence of this T cell receptor (beta chain) was determined in a study of technical replicates of blood from several donors. Clones were read by immunoSEQ multiplex PCR, and TCRdb kept only the in-frame ones, dropping some. The sample consists of 75,000 to 95,000 clones, over 75% of them appearing once. V was clipped by 5 bases and J by 2 bases; unmatched bases: 11. Germline V gene data show CDR1 as PRHDT and CDR2 as FYEKMQ (reference sequence). This CDR3 spans 18 amino acids. V and J are TRBV13 and TRBJ2-1; 11 bases line up with TRBD2. Specimen: T cells isolated from PBMCs. The receptor was derived from a human donor in good health. CDR3 sequence (DNA): TGTGCCAGCAGCCCAGACGGTACTAGCGGGAGCCCCTACAATGAGCAGTTCTTC. Translating gives CASSPDGTSGSPYNEQFF.